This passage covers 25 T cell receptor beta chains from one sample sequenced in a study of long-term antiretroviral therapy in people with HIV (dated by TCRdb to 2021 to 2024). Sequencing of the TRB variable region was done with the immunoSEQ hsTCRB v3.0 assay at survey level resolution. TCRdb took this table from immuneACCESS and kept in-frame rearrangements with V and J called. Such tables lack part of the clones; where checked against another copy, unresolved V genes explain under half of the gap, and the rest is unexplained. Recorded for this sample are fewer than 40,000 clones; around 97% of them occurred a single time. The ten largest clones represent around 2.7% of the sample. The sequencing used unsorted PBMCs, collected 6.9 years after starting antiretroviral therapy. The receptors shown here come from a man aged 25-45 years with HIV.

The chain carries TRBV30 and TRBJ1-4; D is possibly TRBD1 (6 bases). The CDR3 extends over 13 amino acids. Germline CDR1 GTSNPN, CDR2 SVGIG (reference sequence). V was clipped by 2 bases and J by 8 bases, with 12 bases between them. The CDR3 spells CAWSSSGDEKLFF. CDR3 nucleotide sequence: TGTGCCTGGAGTTCCTCAGGGGACGAAAAACTGTTTTTT.

CDR3 coding DNA: TGTGCCAGCAGCCAAGCTGGGACAGGGGACCCTTGGGGCTACACCTTC. Translated, it gives CASSQAGTGDPWGYTF. V gene TRBV14 combines with J gene TRBJ1-2, with 10 bases that match TRBD1. Germline trimming cut 1 base from V and 8 bases from J; bases unmatched to any gene: 10. Germline V gives CDR1 SGHDN, CDR2 FVKESK. The CDR3 extends over 16 amino acids. Complete variable domain (other parts from reference TRBV14 and TRBJ1-2): EAGVTQFPSHSVIEKGQTVTLRCDPISGHDNLYWYRRVMGKEIKFLLHFVKESKQDESGMPNNRFLAERTGGTYSTLKVQPAELEDSGVYFCASSQAGTGDPWGYTFGSGTRLTVV.

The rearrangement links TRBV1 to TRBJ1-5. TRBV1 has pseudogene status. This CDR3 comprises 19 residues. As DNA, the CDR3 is TGCACCAGCAGCCAAGATCCGATAACCGTTTCCGATAGCAATCAGCCCCAGCATTTT. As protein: CTSSQDPITVSDSNQPQHF.

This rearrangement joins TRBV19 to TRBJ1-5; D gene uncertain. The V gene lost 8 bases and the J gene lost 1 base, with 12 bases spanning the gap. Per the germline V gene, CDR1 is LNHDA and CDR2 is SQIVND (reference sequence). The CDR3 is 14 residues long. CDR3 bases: TGTGCCAGTGGAGGCAGTAACAGCAATCAGCCCCAGCATTTT. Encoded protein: CASGGSNSNQPQHF.

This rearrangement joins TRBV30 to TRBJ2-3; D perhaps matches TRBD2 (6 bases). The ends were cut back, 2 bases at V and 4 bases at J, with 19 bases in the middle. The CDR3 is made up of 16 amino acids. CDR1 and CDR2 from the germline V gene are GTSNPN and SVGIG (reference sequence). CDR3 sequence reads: CAWSSLTVWDSDTQYF. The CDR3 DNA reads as TGTGCCTGGAGTAGCCTGACTGTTTGGGACTCAGATACGCAGTATTTT.

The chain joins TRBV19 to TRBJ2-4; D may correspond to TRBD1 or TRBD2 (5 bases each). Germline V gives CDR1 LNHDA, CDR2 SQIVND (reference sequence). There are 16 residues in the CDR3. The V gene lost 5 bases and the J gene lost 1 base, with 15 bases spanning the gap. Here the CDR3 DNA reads TGTGCCAGTAGTGACCGGGTCTGGGGGGCCAAAAACATTCAGTACTTC. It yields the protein CASSDRVWGAKNIQYF.

CDR3 nucleotide sequence: TGTGCCAGCAGTGAATTACAGCGAGGGCAGTTCTTC. Encoded protein: CASSELQRGQFF. The chain has TRBV6-1 and TRBJ2-1; D not resolved. In germline, CDR1 is MNHNS, CDR2 SASEGT. The CDR3 covers 12 residues. V dropped 2 bases and J dropped 12 bases, with 11 bases sitting between them.

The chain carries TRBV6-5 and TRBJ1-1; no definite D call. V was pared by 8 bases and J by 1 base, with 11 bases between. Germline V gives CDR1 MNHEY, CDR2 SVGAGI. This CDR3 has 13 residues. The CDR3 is CASQPEANTEAFF. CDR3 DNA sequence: TGTGCCAGCCAACCGGAGGCGAACACTGAAGCTTTCTTT.

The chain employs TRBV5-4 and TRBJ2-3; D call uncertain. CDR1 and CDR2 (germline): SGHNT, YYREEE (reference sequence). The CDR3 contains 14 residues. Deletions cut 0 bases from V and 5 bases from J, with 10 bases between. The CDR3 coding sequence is TGTGCCAGCAGCTTGGGTGGGTCAGTAGATACGCAGTATTTT. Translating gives CASSLGGSVDTQYF.

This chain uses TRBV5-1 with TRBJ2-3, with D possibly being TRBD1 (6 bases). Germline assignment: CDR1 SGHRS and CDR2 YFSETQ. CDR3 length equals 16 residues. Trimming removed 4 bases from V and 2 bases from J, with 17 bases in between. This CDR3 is CASSLDDRFNTDTQYF. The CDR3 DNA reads TGCGCCAGCAGCCTGGATGACAGGTTTAACACAGATACGCAGTATTTT.

As DNA, the CDR3 is TGTGCCAGCACCTCTTACGGCAGGGCCAAGGGGCAGTTCTTC. This translates into CASTSYGRAKGQFF. The gene calls are TRBV7-8 and TRBJ2-1, with D maybe TRBD1 (5 bases). Germline CDR1 and CDR2: SGHVS and FQNEAQ. The length of the CDR3 is 14 residues. V dropped 7 bases and J dropped 12 bases, with 22 bases sitting between them.

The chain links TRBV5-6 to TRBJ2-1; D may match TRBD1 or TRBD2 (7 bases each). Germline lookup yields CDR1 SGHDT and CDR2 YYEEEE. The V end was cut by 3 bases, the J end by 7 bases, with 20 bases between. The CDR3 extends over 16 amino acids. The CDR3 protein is CASSSAGGAGSNEQFF. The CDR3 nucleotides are TGTGCCAGCAGCTCCGCAGGGGGAGCGGGGTCTAATGAGCAGTTCTTC.

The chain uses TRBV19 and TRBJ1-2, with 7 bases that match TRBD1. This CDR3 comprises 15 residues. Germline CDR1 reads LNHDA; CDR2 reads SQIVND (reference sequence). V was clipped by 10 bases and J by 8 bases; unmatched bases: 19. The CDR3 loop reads CATKSHLGGLEGYTF. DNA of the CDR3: TGTGCCACCAAGTCCCACCTAGGGGGCCTCGAGGGCTACACCTTC.

CDR3 sequence reads: CASSFGRGEKETQYF. In nucleotides, the CDR3 is TGTGCCAGCAGCTTCGGTCGAGGGGAGAAGGAGACCCAGTACTTC. The chain employs TRBV11-2 and TRBJ2-5, with D perhaps assigned TRBD1 or TRBD2 (5 bases each). CDR1 is SGHAT and CDR2 is FQNNGV in the germline V gene. V was pared by 3 bases and J by 5 bases, with 16 bases between. The CDR3 spans 15 residues.

CDR3 sequence: CASSFHLRTRVSNTGELFF. For the CDR3, the DNA is TGTGCCAGCAGCTTTCACCTCCGAACTCGGGTTTCAAACACCGGGGAGCTGTTTTTT. The gene calls are TRBV7-6 and TRBJ2-2, with D unclear. Germline-derived CDR1 and CDR2 are SGHVS and FNYEAQ. V shed 3 bases and J shed 2 bases, with 22 bases lying between them. CDR3 length: 19 residues.

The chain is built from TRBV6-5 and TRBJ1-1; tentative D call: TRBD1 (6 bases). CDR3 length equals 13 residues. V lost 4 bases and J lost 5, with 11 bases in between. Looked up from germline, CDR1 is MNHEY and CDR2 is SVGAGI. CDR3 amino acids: CASSSYRDTEAFF. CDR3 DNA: TGTGCCAGCAGTTCCTACAGGGATACTGAAGCTTTCTTT.

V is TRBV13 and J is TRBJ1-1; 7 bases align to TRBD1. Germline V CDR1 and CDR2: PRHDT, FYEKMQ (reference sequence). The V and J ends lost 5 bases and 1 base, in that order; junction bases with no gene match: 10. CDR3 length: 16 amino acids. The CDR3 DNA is TGTGCCAGCAGCCCTAGGACAGGAACTCGGAACACTGAAGCTTTCTTT. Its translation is CASSPRTGTRNTEAFF.

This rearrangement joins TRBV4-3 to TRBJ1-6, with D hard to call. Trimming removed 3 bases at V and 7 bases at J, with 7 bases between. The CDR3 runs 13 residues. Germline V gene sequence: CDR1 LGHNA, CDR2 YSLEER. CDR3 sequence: CASSQGRNSPLHF. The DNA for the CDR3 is TGCGCCAGCAGCCAGGGCCGAAATTCACCCCTCCACTTT.

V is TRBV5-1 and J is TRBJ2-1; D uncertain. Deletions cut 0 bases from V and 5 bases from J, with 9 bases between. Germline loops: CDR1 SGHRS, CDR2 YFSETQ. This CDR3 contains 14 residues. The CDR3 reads CASSLAVVNNEQFF. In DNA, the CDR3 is TGCGCCAGCAGCTTGGCGGTTGTAAACAATGAGCAGTTCTTC.

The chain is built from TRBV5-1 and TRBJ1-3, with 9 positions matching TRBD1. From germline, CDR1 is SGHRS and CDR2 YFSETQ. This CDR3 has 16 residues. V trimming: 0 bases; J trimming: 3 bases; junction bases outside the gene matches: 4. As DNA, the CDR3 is TGCGCCAGCAGCTTGGGCACAGGGGGCTATGGAAACACCATATATTTT. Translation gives CASSLGTGGYGNTIYF.

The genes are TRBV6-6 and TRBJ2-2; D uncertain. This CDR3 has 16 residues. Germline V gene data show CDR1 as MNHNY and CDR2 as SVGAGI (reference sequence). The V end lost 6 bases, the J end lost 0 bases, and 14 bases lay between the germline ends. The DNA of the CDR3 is TGTGCCAGCAGGGTGGCCGGGCTCGCGAACACCGGGGAGCTGTTTTTT. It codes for CASRVAGLANTGELFF.

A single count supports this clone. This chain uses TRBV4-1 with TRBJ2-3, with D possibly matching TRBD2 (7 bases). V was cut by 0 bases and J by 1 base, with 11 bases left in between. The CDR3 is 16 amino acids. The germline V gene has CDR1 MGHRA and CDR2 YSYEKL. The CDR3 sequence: CASSQDRGAGTDTQYF. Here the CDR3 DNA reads TGCGCCAGCAGCCAAGATCGGGGGGCCGGCACAGATACGCAGTATTTT.

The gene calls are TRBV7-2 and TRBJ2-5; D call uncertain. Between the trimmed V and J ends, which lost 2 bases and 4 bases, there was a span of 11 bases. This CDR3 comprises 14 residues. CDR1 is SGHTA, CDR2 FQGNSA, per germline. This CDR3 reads CASSLSWGGETQYF. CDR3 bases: TGTGCCAGCAGCTTATCTTGGGGTGGAGAGACCCAGTACTTC. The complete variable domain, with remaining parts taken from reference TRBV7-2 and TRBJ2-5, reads GAGVSQSPSNKVTEKGKDVELRCDPISGHTALYWYRQSLGQGLEFLIYFQGNSAPDKSGLPSDRFSAERTGGSVSTLTIQRTQQEDSAVYLCASSLSWGGETQYFGPGTRLLVL.

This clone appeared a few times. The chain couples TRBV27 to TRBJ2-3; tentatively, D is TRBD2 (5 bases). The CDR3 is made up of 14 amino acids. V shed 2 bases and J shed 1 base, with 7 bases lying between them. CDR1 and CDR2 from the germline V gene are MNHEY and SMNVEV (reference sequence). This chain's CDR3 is CASSLGRGTDTQYF. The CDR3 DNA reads TGTGCCAGCAGTTTAGGGCGGGGCACAGATACGCAGTATTTT.

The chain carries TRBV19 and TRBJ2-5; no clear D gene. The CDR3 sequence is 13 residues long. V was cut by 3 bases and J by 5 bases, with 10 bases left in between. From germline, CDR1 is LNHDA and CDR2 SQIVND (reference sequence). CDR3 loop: CASSIGLAETQYF. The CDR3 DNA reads TGTGCCAGTAGTATTGGGCTGGCGGAGACCCAGTACTTC.